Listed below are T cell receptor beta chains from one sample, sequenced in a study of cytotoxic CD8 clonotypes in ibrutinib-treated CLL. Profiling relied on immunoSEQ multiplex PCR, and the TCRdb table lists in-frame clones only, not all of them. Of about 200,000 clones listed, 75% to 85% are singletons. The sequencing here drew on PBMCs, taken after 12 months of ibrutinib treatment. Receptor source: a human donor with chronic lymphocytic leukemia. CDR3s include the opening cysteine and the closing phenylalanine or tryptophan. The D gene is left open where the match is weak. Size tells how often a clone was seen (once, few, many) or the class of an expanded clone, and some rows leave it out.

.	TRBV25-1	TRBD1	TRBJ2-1	CASSLGQVSYNEQFF	TGTGCCAGCAGCTTGGGACAGGTCTCCTACAATGAGCAGTTCTTC
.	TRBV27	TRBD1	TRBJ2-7	CASSPRQGEQYF	TGTGCCAGCAGTCCCCGACAGGGCGAGCAGTACTTC
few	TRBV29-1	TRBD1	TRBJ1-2	CSAGQASYGYTF	TGCAGCGCCGGACAGGCCTCCTATGGCTACACCTTC
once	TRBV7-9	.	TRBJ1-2	CASSLEQTAMSYTF	TGTGCCAGCAGCTTAGAACAGACAGCTATGAGCTACACCTTC
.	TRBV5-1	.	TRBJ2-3	CASSLEARPSTDTQYF	TGCGCCAGCAGCTTGGAAGCCAGACCTAGCACAGATACGCAGTATTTT
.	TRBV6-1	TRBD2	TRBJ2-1	CASSELAESYNEQFF	TGTGCCAGCAGTGAACTAGCGGAGTCCTACAATGAGCAGTTCTTC
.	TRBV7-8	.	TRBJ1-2	CASSSGKNYGYTF	TGTGCCAGCAGCTCCGGGAAAAACTATGGCTACACCTTC
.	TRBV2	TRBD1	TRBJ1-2	CASSEEGIGGRSGYTF	TGTGCCAGCAGTGAAGAGGGGATAGGGGGCAGGAGTGGCTACACCTTC
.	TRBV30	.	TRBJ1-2	CAWSVLGGTGYTF	TGTGCCTGGAGTGTATTGGGTGGAACTGGCTACACCTTC
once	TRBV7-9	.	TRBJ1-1	CASSLGGQGTVTEAFF	TGTGCCAGCAGCTTAGGGGGCCAGGGGACCGTCACTGAAGCTTTCTTT
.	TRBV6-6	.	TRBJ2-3	CASRHQGITDTQYF	TGTGCCAGCAGACATCAGGGGATAACAGATACGCAGTATTTT
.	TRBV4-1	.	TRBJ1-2	CASSQFGQHVYGYTF	TGCGCCAGCAGCCAGTTCGGACAGCACGTCTATGGCTACACCTTC
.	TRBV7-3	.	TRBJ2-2	CASSLGQGLNTGELFF	TGTGCCAGCAGCTTAGGGCAGGGACTGAACACCGGGGAGCTGTTTTTT
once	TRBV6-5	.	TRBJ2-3	CASSYSGEGTYTQYF	TGTGCCAGCAGTTACTCGGGGGAAGGGACCTATACGCAGTATTTT
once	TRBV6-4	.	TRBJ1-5	CASSVRQPQHF	TGTGCCAGCAGTGTTAGGCAGCCCCAGCATTTT
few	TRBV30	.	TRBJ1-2	CAWSRYGYTF	TGTGCCTGGAGTAGGTACGGCTACACCTTC
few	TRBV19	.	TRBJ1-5	CASSSQGTDQPQHF	TGTGCCAGTAGTAGCCAGGGCACTGATCAGCCCCAGCATTTT
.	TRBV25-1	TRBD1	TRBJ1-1	CASSPSGTGNTEAFF	TGTGCCAGCAGTCCATCCGGGACAGGGAACACTGAAGCTTTCTTT
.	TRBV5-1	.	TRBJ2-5	CASSFGGNQETQYF	TGCGCCAGCAGCTTCGGGGGAAACCAAGAGACCCAGTACTTC
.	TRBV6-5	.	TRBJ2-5	CASSYNGGPETQYF	TGTGCCAGCAGCTACAACGGAGGCCCAGAGACCCAGTACTTC
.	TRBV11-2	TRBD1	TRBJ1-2	CASSLGQGRGYTF	TGTGCCAGCAGCCTTGGACAGGGTCGGGGCTACACCTTC
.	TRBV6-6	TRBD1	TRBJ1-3	CASSLMGQGGNTIYF	TGTGCCAGCAGCTTAATGGGACAGGGAGGAAACACCATATATTTT
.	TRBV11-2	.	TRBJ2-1	CASSLALTIYNEQFF	TGTGCCAGCAGCTTAGCACTGACTATCTACAATGAGCAGTTCTTC
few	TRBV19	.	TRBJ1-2	CASSIGHGNYGYTF	TGTGCCAGTAGTATCGGACACGGCAACTATGGCTACACCTTC
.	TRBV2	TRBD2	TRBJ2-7	CASSGLAVTYEQYF	TGTGCCAGCAGCGGACTAGCAGTTACCTACGAGCAGTACTTC
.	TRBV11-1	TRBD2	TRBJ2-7	CASSPGLESYEQYF	TGTGCCAGCAGCCCTGGACTAGAGTCCTACGAGCAGTACTTC
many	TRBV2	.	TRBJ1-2	CASREDGNYGYTF	TGTGCCAGCAGGGAAGACGGGAACTATGGCTACACCTTC